Each of the 30 T cell receptor beta chains below was sequenced from the same sample in a study of cytomegalovirus exposure and HLA in healthy donors. In the PCR, 60 Vbeta and 13 Jbeta primers were used. Measured with immunoSEQ multiplex PCR; TCRdb has only the in-frame clones, and not every one. There are fewer than 140,000 clones in the sample; approximately 70% occur only once, and roughly 0.79% lies in the top ten. Material: PBMCs. Receptors originate from a boy between 10 and 17 years old in good health and CMV-seronegative.

Notes on this clone: Other DNA sequences in the sample encode the same CDR3. The CDR3 spells CASSYLTGGYGYTF. The DNA of the CDR3 is TGTGCCAGCAGTTACCTTACAGGGGGCTATGGCTACACCTTC. The chain recombines TRBV6-5 with TRBJ1-2, with TRBD1 matching 8 bases. Germline V gene data show CDR1 as MNHEY and CDR2 as SVGAGI. The CDR3 is made up of 14 amino acids. After removal of 2 bases from V and 4 bases from J, the junction contained 3 bases not matched to a gene.

Here the CDR3 DNA reads TGTGCCTGGAGTTCGGCGGGAATCAGGCGGGAGACCCAGTACTTC. It encodes CAWSSAGIRRETQYF. This sequence joins TRBV30 and TRBJ2-5; the D gene is possibly TRBD2 (6 bases). The CDR3 is 15 residues long. V dropped 2 bases and J dropped 5 bases, with 18 bases sitting between them. Per germline, CDR1 GTSNPN and CDR2 SVGIG (reference sequence).

The chain uses TRBV30 and TRBJ1-3; D not resolved. With 4 bases removed from V and 2 bases from J, the gap between germline ends came to 3 bases. The CDR3 has 11 amino acids. Germline-derived CDR1 and CDR2 are GTSNPN and SVGIG (reference sequence). The CDR3, as DNA: TGTGCCTGGACAGCTGGAAACACCATATATTTT. The encoded protein is CAWTAGNTIYF.

This chain connects TRBV7-3 to TRBJ2-3, with 8 bases lining up with TRBD2. The length of the CDR3 is 15 residues. V was clipped by 6 bases and J by 4 bases; unmatched bases: 9. Germline values: CDR1 SGHTA, CDR2 FQGTGA. The CDR3 region has the DNA TGTGCCAGCAGTGCGGCGGGGGGTCTTGCAGATACGCAGTATTTT. Translation gives CASSAAGGLADTQYF.

A single count supports this clone. This rearrangement joins TRBV2 to TRBJ2-3; weak D call: TRBD1 (6 bases). There are 15 residues in the CDR3. The ends were cut back, 0 bases at V and 3 bases at J, with 10 bases in the middle. Germline assignment: CDR1 SNHLY and CDR2 FYNNEI. CDR3 sequence (DNA): TGTGCCAGCAGTGAAGCGGGGCAGGGGACAGATACGCAGTATTTT. Its translation: CASSEAGQGTDTQYF.

V and J are TRBV30 and TRBJ1-1; TRBD1 matches 7 bases. With V trimmed by 0 bases and J by 4 bases, 5 bases remained unmatched. This CDR3 comprises 14 residues. Germline CDR1 is GTSNPN and CDR2 is SVGIG (reference sequence). The chain's CDR3 is CAWSVTPGGTEAFF. The CDR3 DNA reads as TGTGCCTGGAGTGTAACCCCAGGGGGCACTGAAGCTTTCTTT.

The chain is built from TRBV28 and TRBJ1-1; 11 bases agree with TRBD1. Trimming took 5 bases from V and 5 from J; bases not matched to a gene: 7. The CDR3 covers 15 residues. Germline values: CDR1 MDHEN, CDR2 SYDVKM. CDR3 sequence reads: CASSPSGQGATEAFF. The CDR3 DNA reads as TGTGCCAGCAGTCCCTCCGGACAGGGGGCGACTGAAGCTTTCTTT.

This chain uses TRBV5-1 with TRBJ2-1, with 7 bases fitting TRBD2. This CDR3 spans 15 amino acids. CDR1 SGHRS and CDR2 YFSETQ come from the germline V gene. Trimming took 0 bases from V and 5 from J; bases not matched to a gene: 5. The CDR3 DNA follows: TGCGCCAGCAGCTTGGGGACTAGTCCCCACAATGAGCAGTTCTTC. The encoded protein is CASSLGTSPHNEQFF.

V and J are TRBV4-2 and TRBJ2-2; 11 positions match TRBD1. The V gene end was trimmed by 3 bases and the J gene end by 3 bases; junction bases not matched to a gene: 0. Germline CDR1 is LGHNA and CDR2 is YNFKEQ. There are 15 residues in the CDR3. The CDR3 protein is CASSQGQGDTGELFF. The CDR3 region has the DNA TGTGCCAGCAGCCAGGGACAGGGGGACACCGGGGAGCTGTTTTTT.

The chain recombines TRBV10-3 with TRBJ1-2; 10 bases are shared with TRBD1. The germline CDR1 and CDR2 sequences are ENHRY and SYGVKD. CDR3 length: 11 residues. With 11 bases clipped from V and 9 bases from J, the junction kept 6 bases outside the gene matches. As DNA, the CDR3 is TGTGCCGCTCGGACAGGGGGTAGCTACACCTTC. It codes for CAARTGGSYTF.

The V and J genes are TRBV7-9 and TRBJ2-5, with D perhaps matching TRBD2 (6 bases). The CDR3 contains 15 residues. Germline-derived CDR1 and CDR2 are SEHNR and FQNEAQ (reference sequence). V was trimmed by 5 bases and J by 4 bases, leaving 17 bases between them. The DNA of the CDR3 is TGTGCCAGCAGCCCAGTCGTTGGCGGGACAGAGACCCAGTACTTC. This encodes CASSPVVGGTETQYF.

The chain carries TRBV6-5 and TRBJ1-6; D call uncertain. CDR1 and CDR2 from the germline V gene are MNHEY and SVGAGI. With 10 bases removed from V and 0 bases from J, the gap between germline ends came to 7 bases. CDR3 length: 13 residues. The DNA of the CDR3 is TGTGCCACGGGAAGCTCCTATAATTCACCCCTCCACTTT. Protein: CATGSSYNSPLHF.

This chain uses TRBV4-3 with TRBJ2-5; TRBD2 matches at 8 bases. The length of the CDR3 is 16 residues. V was pared by 1 base and J by 4 bases, with 8 bases of the junction left unmatched. The V gene's germline CDR1 is LGHNA and CDR2 YSLEER. CDR3 region: CASSQGTSPKRETQYF. The DNA for the CDR3 is TGCGCCAGCAGCCAAGGGACTAGCCCCAAGAGAGAGACCCAGTACTTC.

The chain links TRBV5-1 to TRBJ1-1; possible D gene TRBD1, 6 bases. Trimming removed 6 bases at V and 5 bases at J, with 14 bases between. Germline V gives CDR1 SGHRS, CDR2 YFSETQ. The CDR3 is made up of 13 amino acids. CDR3 sequence (DNA): TGCGCCAGCAAAGACCAGGGGTCAACTGAAGCTTTCTTT. It codes for CASKDQGSTEAFF.

V gene TRBV9 combines with J gene TRBJ2-5, with 10 nucleotides matching TRBD2. The CDR3 consists of 17 residues. With 0 bases clipped from V and 1 base from J, the junction kept 6 bases outside the gene matches. CDR1 and CDR2 (germline): SGDLS, YYNGEE. In DNA, the CDR3 is TGTGCCAGCAGCGTAGCTTCTAGCGGGGGCCCCCAAGAGACCCAGTACTTC. Protein sequence: CASSVASSGGPQETQYF.

This clone was recorded a few times. The chain couples TRBV6-5 to TRBJ1-3, with D maybe TRBD1 (5 bases). Trimming cost V 4 bases and J 2 bases, with 9 bases left between them. This CDR3 comprises 14 residues. The V gene's germline CDR1 is MNHEY and CDR2 SVGAGI. The DNA for the CDR3 is TGTGCCAGCAGTTTTTCAGGGACTGGAAACACCATATATTTT. Protein product: CASSFSGTGNTIYF.

The chain carries TRBV18 and TRBJ1-4, with 8 bases aligning to TRBD1. V trimming: 4 bases; J trimming: 8 bases; junction bases outside the gene matches: 12. CDR3 length: 16 residues. Looked up from germline, CDR1 is KGHSH and CDR2 is LQKENI. CDR3 in DNA: TGTGCCAGCTCACGTCCCGGGACAGGCCGAGCGGAAAAACTGTTTTTT. Its protein is CASSRPGTGRAEKLFF.

This clone appeared once. V usage is TRBV6-5 and J usage is TRBJ1-5; D might be TRBD1 (6 bases). This CDR3 region has 13 residues. V was clipped by 6 bases and J by 4 bases, with 10 bases between them. The germline CDR1 and CDR2 sequences are MNHEY and SVGAGI. The CDR3 sequence is CASRKTGNQPQHF. For the CDR3, the DNA is TGTGCCAGCAGAAAAACAGGGAATCAGCCCCAGCATTTT.

The rearrangement uses TRBV9 and TRBJ1-2; 10 bases line up with TRBD1. J was trimmed by 4 bases and V by 2 bases; bases with no gene match: 14. This CDR3 is 18 amino acids long. Looked up from germline, CDR1 is SGDLS and CDR2 is YYNGEE. This CDR3 reads CASSVLVPGQGRGYGYTF. DNA for the CDR3: TGTGCCAGCAGCGTCCTAGTCCCGGGACAGGGGCGAGGCTATGGCTACACCTTC.

This chain uses TRBV10-1 with TRBJ2-2; tentative D call: TRBD2 (7 bases). The CDR3 runs to 15 residues. Germline values: CDR1 WNHNN, CDR2 SYGVQD (reference sequence). Trimming stripped 3 bases from V and 7 bases from J, with 15 bases between. In DNA form, the CDR3 reads TGCGCCAGCAGTGATATCGGGGGGCTCGACGGGGAGCTGTTTTTT. Its translation: CASSDIGGLDGELFF.

The V gene is TRBV1, the J gene TRBJ2-1; the D call of TRBD2 is as the table states it, not checked on the DNA. TRBV1 is classified as a pseudogene. This CDR3 spans 17 amino acids. CDR3 amino acids: CTSSQLSGTSSYNEQFF. In DNA, the CDR3 is TGCACCAGCAGCCAACTTAGCGGGACTAGCTCCTACAATGAGCAGTTCTTC.

This clone has only a few counts. This chain connects TRBV28 to TRBJ2-1, with TRBD2 as a possible D gene (6 bases). The CDR3 is made up of 15 amino acids. Germline lookup yields CDR1 MDHEN and CDR2 SYDVKM. V was cut by 6 bases and J by 0 bases, with 12 bases left in between. The CDR3 coding sequence is TGTGCCAGCAGAAAACCGGGACTCTCCTACAATGAGCAGTTCTTC. This gives the protein CASRKPGLSYNEQFF.

The chain carries TRBV4-3 and TRBJ1-2; 12 positions agree with TRBD1. Germline values: CDR1 LGHNA, CDR2 YSLEER. The trim removed 4 bases at V and 5 bases at J, leaving 5 bases unmatched. The CDR3 is 15 residues long. The CDR3 DNA reads as TGCGCCAGCAGCCGGGACAGGGGGCAAGGATATGGCTACACCTTC. As protein: CASSRDRGQGYGYTF.

This chain connects TRBV30 to TRBJ2-2, with TRBD1 matching 7 bases. V was clipped by 8 bases and J by 4 bases; unmatched bases: 7. Germline V CDR1 and CDR2: GTSNPN, SVGIG (reference sequence). The CDR3 is 13 residues long. The CDR3 nucleotides read TGTGCCGGCACAGGGGCGGGCACCGGGGAGCTGTTTTTT. Its protein product is CAGTGAGTGELFF.

On this clone: The junction does not match germline at one end; this may be a read error. The chain employs TRBV4-1 and TRBJ1-4; D is uncertain. The CDR3 covers 17 residues. From germline, CDR1 is MGHRA and CDR2 YSYEKL. The chain's CDR3 is CVSSQAWRAATNEKLFF. The CDR3 DNA reads TGCGTCAGCAGCCAAGCCTGGAGGGCTGCAACTAATGAAAAACTGTTTTTT.

The genes are TRBV7-9 and TRBJ1-5; D call uncertain. V was shortened by 1 base and J by 9 bases, with 7 bases between the two germline ends. In germline, CDR1 is SEHNR, CDR2 FQNEAQ (reference sequence). The CDR3 runs to 12 residues. Written as DNA, the CDR3 is TGTGCCAGCAGCTTAGATGCGGGGCCCCAGCATTTT. Translating it yields CASSLDAGPQHF.

The chain has TRBV19 and TRBJ1-5; TRBD1 aligns across 8 bases. The CDR3 totals 16 residues. Trimming at V came to 9 bases and at J to 0 bases, leaving 10 bases not matched to a gene. Germline values: CDR1 LNHDA, CDR2 SQIVND (reference sequence). The CDR3 is CASDRGRGYSNQPQHF. In nucleotides, the CDR3 is TGTGCCAGCGACAGGGGTAGAGGATATAGCAATCAGCCCCAGCATTTT.

This chain uses TRBV9 with TRBJ2-1; 7 bases line up with TRBD1. This CDR3 contains 17 residues. CDR1 and CDR2 (germline): SGDLS, YYNGEE. V shed 0 bases and J 1 base; nucleotides not matched to a gene: 7. The CDR3: CASSVGQGPRSYNEQFF. In DNA form, the CDR3 reads TGTGCCAGCAGCGTAGGACAGGGCCCTAGGTCCTACAATGAGCAGTTCTTC.

The gene calls are TRBV12-5 and TRBJ1-3; D gene unclear. In germline, CDR1 is LGHNT, CDR2 FRNRAP. The V gene lost 5 bases and the J gene lost 0 bases, with 5 bases spanning the gap. CDR3 length equals 13 residues. CDR3 nucleotides: TGTGCTAGTGGTCCGAGCTCTGGAAACACCATATATTTT. This gives the protein CASGPSSGNTIYF. Filled out from reference TRBV12-5 and TRBJ1-3, the complete variable domain reads DARVTQTPRHKVTEMGQEVTMRCQPILGHNTVFWYRQTMMQGLELLAYFRNRAPLDDSGMPKDRFSAEMPDATLATLKIQPSEPRDSAVYFCASGPSSGNTIYFGEGSWLTVV.

This clone was counted a few times. J is TRBJ1-1 and V is TRBV6-5, with D possibly TRBD1 on 5 matching bases. Germline CDR1 MNHEY, CDR2 SVGAGI. The length of the CDR3 is 15 residues. Trimming left V 4 bases short and J 1 base short, with 13 bases between. The CDR3: CASSSYGGANTEAFF. DNA for the CDR3: TGTGCCAGCAGTTCATACGGGGGAGCGAACACTGAAGCTTTCTTT.